This T cell receptor beta chain stems from a study of cytomegalovirus exposure and HLA in healthy donors. Study outcomes and limitations: Several V segments, TRBV6-2 and TRBV6-3 among them, could not be told apart and were dropped. Most TCR sequences were seen very rarely across donors, but some public TCRs occurred in many.

Germline V gene data show CDR1 as SGHTA and CDR2 as FQGNSA. V was clipped by 5 bases and J by 14 bases; unmatched bases: 19. CDR3 length equals 16 residues. In the case of this clone: Its target is unknown.

PCR involved 60 Vbeta and 13 Jbeta primers. TCRdb's table, derived via immunoSEQ multiplex PCR, lists solely in-frame clones and lacks some. The sample has about 140,000 clones; roughly three quarters are singletons. This TCR was sampled from a female donor in good health and CMV-seronegative. Sequences were obtained from PBMCs. The V call is TRBV7-2, the J call TRBJ2-3, with 10 bases matching TRBD2. Here the CDR3 DNA reads TGTGCCAGCAGCCCCCCCCGACTAGCGGGTGCTTCTACACCGTATTTT. Translating gives CASSPPRLAGASTPYF.